One T cell receptor beta chain is described in this entry. This sample is part of a study of blood T cell repertoires in COVID-19. Study-level background: COVID-19 samples, acute and convalescent, were from the United States, Italy and Spain.

TCRdb keeps only in-frame clones here, not all; method: immunoSEQ multiplex PCR. Of fewer than 700,000 clones listed, 85% to 90% are singletons. The CDR3 contains 14 residues. Germline lookup yields CDR1 GTSNPN and CDR2 SVGIG (reference sequence). V dropped 0 bases and J dropped 5 bases, with 13 bases sitting between them. The specimen sequenced was peripheral blood. This receptor was obtained from a woman aged 50 to 60 with COVID-19, enrolled during active disease. The V call is TRBV30, the J call TRBJ1-2; D is ambiguous. CDR3 region: CAWSVQALHYGYTF. The CDR3 bases are TGTGCCTGGAGTGTTCAGGCGCTCCATTATGGCTACACCTTC.